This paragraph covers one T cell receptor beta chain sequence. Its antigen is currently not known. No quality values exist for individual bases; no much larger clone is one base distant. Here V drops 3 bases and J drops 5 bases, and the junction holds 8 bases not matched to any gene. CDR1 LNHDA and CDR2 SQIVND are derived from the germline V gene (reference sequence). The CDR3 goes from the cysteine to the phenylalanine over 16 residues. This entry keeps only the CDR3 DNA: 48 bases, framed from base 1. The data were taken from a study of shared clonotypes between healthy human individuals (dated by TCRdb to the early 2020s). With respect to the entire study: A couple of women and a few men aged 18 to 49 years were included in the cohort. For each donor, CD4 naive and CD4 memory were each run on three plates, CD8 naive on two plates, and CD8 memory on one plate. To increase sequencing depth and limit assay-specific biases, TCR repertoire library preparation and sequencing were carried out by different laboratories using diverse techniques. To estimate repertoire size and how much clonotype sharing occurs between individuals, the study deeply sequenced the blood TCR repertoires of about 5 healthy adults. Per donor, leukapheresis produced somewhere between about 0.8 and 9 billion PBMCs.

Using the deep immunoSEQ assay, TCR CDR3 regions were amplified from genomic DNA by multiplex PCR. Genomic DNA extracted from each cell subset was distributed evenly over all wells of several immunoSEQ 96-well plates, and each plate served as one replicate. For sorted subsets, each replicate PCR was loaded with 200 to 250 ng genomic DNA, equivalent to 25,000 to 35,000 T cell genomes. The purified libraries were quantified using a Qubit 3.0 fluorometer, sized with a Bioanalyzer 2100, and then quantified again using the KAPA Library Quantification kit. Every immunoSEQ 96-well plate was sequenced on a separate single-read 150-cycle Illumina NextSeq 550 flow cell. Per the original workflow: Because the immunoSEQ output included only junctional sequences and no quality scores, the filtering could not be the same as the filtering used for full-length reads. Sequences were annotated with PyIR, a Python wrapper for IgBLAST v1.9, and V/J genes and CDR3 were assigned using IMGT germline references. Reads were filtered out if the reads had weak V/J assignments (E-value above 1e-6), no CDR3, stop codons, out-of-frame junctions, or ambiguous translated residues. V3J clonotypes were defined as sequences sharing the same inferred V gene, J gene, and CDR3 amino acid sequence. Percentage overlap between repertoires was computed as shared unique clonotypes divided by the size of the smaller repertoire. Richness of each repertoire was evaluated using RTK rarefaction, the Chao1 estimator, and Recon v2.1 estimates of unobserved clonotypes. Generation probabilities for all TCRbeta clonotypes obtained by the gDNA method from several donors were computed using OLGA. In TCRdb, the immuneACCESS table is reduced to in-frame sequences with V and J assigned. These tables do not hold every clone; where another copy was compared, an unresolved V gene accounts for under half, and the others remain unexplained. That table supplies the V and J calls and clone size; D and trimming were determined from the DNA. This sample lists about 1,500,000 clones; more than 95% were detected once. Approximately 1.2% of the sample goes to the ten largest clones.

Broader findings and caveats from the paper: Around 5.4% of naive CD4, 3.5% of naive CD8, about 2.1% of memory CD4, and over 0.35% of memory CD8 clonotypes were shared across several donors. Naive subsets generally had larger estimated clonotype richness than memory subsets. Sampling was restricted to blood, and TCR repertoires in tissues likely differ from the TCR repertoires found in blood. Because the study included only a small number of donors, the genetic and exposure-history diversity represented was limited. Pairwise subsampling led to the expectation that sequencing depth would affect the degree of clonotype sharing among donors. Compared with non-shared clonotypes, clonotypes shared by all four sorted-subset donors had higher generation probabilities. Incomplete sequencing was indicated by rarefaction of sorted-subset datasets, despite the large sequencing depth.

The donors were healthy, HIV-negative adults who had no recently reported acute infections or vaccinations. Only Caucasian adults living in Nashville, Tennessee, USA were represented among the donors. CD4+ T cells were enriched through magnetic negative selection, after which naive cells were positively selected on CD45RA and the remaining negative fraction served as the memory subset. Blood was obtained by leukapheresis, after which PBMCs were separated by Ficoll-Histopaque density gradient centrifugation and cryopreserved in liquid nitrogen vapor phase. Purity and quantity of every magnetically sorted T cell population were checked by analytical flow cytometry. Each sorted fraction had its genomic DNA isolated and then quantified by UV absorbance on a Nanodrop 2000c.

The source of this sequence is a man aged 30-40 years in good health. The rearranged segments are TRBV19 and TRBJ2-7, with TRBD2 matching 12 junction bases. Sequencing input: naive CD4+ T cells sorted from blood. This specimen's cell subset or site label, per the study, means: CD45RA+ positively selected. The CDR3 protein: CASSISPSGRAHEQYF. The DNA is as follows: TGTGCCAGTAGTATCTCCCCTAGCGGGAGGGCCCACGAGCAGTACTTC.